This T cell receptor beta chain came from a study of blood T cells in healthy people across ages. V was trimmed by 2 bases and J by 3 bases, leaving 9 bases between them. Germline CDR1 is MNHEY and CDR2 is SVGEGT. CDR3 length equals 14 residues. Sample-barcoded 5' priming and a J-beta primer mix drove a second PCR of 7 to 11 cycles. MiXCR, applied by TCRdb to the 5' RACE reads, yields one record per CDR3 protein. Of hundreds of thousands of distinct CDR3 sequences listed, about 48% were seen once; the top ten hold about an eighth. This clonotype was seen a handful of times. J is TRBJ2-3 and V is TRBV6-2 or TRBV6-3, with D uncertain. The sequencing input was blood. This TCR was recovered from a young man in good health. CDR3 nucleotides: TGTGCCAGCAGTTACGGAAAGGGAACAGATACGCAGTATTTT. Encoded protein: CASSYGKGTDTQYF.